Sequencing of this T cell receptor (beta chain) was carried out in a study of regulatory T cells. The study, taken as a whole, reports: In CD3G-deficient patients, conventional CD4+ T cells were enriched for hydrophobic CDR3 residues at positions 6 and 7. Skewed V and J usage and few unique V-J pairs marked patient repertoires, most in Tregs.

About this clone itself: Its antigen remains unknown.

The PCR used 52 TRBV and 13 TRBJ primers. The data were produced by immunoSEQ multiplex PCR, yet TCRdb's version contains in-frame clones alone and is incomplete. The sample lists some 31,000 clones, roughly 92% occurring once. Germline V gene sequence: CDR1 MDHEN, CDR2 SYDVKM. The CDR3 length is 17 residues. The ends were cut back, 3 bases at V and 1 base at J, with 16 bases in the middle. CD4+ cells were sorted into CD25-high CD127-low regulatory cells and CD25-low CD127-high conventional cells. The sample was conventional CD4+ T cells sorted from blood. The chain uses TRBV28 and TRBJ1-5; tentatively, D is TRBD1 (6 bases). This TCR derives from a child aged 2-15 years with CD3G deficiency. CDR3: CASSFIGGGGSNQPQHF. The DNA for the CDR3 is TGTGCCAGCAGTTTTATAGGAGGGGGAGGGAGCAATCAGCCCCAGCATTTT. The full variable domain, rest sourced from reference TRBV28 and TRBJ1-5, is DVKVTQSSRYLVKRTGEKVFLECVQDMDHENMFWYRQDPGLGLRLIYFSYDVKMKEKGDIPEGYSVSREKKERFSLILESASTNQTSMYLCASSFIGGGGSNQPQHFGDGTRLSIL.